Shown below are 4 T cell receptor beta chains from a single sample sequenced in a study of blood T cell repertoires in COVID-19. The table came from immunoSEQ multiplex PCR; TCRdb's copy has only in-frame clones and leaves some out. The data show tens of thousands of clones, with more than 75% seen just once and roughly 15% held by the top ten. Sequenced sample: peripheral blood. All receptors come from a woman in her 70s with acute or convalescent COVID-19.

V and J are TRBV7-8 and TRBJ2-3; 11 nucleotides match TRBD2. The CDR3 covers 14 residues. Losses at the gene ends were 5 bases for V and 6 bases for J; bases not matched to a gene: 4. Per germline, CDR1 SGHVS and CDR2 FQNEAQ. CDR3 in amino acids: CASSAGLAVDTQYF. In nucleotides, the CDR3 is TGTGCCAGCAGCGCGGGACTAGCGGTGGATACGCAGTATTTT.

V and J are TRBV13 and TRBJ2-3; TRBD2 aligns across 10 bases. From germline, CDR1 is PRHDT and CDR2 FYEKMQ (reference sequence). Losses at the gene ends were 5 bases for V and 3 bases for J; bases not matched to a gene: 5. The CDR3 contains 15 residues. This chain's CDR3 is CASSVGLAVTDTQYF. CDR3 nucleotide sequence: TGTGCCAGCAGCGTCGGACTAGCGGTGACAGATACGCAGTATTTT.

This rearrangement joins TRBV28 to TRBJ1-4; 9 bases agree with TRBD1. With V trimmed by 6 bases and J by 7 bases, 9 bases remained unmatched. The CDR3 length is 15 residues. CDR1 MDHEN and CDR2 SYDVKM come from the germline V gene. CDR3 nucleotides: TGTGCCAGCAGCCAGCAGGGACAGGGAGGTGAAAAACTGTTTTTT. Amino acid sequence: CASSQQGQGGEKLFF.

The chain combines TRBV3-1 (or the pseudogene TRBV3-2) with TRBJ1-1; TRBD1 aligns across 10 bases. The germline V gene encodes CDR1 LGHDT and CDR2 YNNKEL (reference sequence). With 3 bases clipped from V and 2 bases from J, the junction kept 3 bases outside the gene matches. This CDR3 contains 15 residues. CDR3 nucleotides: TGTGCCAGCAGCCATCGGGACAGGGGCAACACTGAAGCTTTCTTT. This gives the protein CASSHRDRGNTEAFF.